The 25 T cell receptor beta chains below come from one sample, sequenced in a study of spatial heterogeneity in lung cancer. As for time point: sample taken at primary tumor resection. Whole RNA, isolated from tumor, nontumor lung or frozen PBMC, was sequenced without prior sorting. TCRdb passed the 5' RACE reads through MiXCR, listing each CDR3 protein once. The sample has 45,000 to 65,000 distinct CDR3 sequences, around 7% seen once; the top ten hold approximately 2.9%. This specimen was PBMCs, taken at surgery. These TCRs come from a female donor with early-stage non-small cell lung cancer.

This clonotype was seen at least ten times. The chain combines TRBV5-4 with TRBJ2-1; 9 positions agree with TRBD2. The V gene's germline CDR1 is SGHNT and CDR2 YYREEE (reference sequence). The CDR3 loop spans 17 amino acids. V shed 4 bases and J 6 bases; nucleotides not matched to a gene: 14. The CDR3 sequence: CASSPEIAGVVGNEQFF. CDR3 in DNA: TGTGCCAGCAGCCCCGAGATAGCGGGAGTAGTTGGCAATGAGCAGTTCTTC.

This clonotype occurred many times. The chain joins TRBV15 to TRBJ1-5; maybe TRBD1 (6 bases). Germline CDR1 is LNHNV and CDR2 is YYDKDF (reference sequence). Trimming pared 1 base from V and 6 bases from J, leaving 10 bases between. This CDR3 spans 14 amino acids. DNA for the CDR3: TGTGCCACCAGCAGAGGGGGGGCCACTCAGCCCCAGCATTTT. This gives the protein CATSRGGATQPQHF.

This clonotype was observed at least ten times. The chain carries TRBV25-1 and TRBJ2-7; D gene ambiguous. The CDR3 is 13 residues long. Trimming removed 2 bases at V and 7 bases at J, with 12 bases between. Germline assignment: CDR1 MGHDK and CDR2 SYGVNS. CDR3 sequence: CASSEPGRPEQYF. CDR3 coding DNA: TGTGCCAGCAGTGAACCCGGCCGTCCTGAGCAGTACTTC.

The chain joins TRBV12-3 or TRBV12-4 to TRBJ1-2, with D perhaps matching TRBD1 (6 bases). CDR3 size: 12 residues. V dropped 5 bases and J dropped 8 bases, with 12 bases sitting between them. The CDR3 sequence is CASSAGVDGYTF. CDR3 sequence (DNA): TGTGCCAGCAGTGCAGGGGTGGACGGCTACACCTTC.

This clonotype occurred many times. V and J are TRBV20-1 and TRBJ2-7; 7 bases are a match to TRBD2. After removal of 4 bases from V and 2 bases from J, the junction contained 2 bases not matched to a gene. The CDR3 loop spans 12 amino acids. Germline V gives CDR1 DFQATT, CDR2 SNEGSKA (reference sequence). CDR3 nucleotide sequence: TGCAGTGCTAATCGGGGGGCCTACGAGCAGTACTTC. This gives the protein CSANRGAYEQYF.

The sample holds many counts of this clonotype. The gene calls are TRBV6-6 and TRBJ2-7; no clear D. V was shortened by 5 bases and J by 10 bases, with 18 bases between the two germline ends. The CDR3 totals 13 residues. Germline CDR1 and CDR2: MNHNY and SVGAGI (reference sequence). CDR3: CASSNPTRESQYF. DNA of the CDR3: TGTGCCAGCAGTAACCCGACCCGCGAAAGCCAGTACTTC.

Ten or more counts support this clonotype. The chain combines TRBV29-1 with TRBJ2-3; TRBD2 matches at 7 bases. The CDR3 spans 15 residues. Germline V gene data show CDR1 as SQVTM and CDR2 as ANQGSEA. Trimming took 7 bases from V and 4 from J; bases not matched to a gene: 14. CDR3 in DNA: TGCAGCGCGCAACGGAGCGGGGAGGGCGCAGATACGCAGTATTTT. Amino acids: CSAQRSGEGADTQYF.

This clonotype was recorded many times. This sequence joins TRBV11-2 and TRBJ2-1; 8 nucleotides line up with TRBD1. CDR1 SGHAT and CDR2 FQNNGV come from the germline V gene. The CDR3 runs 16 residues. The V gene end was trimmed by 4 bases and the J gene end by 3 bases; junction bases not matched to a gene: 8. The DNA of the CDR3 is TGTGCCAGCAGCTCCATCCGGGACAGGAACTACAATGAGCAGTTCTTC. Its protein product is CASSSIRDRNYNEQFF.

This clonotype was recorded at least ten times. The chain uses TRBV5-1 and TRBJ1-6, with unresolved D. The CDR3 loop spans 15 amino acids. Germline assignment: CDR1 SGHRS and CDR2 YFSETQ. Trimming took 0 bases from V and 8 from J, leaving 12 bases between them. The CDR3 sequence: CASSLDTGLDSPLHF. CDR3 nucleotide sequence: TGCGCCAGCAGCTTGGATACCGGTCTGGATTCACCCCTCCACTTT.

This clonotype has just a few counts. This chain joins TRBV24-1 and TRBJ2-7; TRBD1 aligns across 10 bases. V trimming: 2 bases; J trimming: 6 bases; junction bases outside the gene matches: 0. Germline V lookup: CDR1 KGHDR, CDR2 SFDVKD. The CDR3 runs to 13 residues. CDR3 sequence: CATSDWTGGEQYF. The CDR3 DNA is TGTGCCACCAGTGATTGGACAGGGGGCGAGCAGTACTTC.

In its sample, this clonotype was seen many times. Here the CDR3 DNA reads TGTGCCAGCGGTGGACAGTCAGTCCCCTATGGCTACACCTTC. It is translated as CASGGQSVPYGYTF. The V and J genes are TRBV28 and TRBJ1-2, with D maybe TRBD1 (6 bases). This CDR3 spans 14 amino acids. The ends were cut back, 8 bases at V and 4 bases at J, with 17 bases in the middle. Germline values: CDR1 MDHEN, CDR2 SYDVKM.

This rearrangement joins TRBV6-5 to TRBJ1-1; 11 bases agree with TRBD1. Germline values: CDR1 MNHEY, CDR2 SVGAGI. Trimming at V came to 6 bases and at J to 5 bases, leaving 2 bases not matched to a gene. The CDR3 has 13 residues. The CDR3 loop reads CASRGQGGTEAFF. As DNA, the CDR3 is TGTGCCAGCAGGGGACAGGGGGGGACTGAAGCTTTCTTT.

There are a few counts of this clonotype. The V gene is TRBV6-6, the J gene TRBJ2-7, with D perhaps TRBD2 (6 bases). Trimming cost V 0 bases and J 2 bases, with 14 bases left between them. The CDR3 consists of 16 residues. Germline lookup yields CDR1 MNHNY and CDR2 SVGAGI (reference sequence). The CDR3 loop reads CASSYSRSGGTYEQYF. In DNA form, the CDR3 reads TGTGCCAGCAGTTACTCTCGGTCTGGAGGGACCTACGAGCAGTACTTC.

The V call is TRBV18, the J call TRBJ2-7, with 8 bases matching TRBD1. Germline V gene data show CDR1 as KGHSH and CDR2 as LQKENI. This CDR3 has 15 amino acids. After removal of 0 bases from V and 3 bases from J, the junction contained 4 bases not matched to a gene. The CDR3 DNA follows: TGTGCCAGCTCACCACCCAGGGGGCGGAACTACGAGCAGTACTTC. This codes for CASSPPRGRNYEQYF.

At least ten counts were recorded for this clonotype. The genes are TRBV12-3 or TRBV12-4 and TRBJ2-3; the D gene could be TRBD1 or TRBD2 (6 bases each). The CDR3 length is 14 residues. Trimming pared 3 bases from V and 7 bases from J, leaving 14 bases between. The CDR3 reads CASSFPSGGYTQYF. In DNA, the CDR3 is TGTGCCAGCAGTTTCCCCTCCGGGGGCTATACGCAGTATTTT.

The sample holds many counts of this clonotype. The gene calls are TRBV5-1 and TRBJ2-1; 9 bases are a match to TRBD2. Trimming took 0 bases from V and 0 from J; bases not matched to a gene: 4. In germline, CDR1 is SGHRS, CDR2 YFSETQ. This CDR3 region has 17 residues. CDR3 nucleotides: TGCGCCAGCAGCTTGGGTAGCGGGGGAACCTCCTACAATGAGCAGTTCTTC. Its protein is CASSLGSGGTSYNEQFF.

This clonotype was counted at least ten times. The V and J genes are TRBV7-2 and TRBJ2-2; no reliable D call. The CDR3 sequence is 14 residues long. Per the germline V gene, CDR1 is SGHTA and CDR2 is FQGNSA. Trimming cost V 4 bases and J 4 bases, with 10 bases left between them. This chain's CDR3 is CASSSDRVTGELFF. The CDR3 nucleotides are TGTGCCAGCAGCTCAGACCGGGTCACCGGGGAGCTGTTTTTT.

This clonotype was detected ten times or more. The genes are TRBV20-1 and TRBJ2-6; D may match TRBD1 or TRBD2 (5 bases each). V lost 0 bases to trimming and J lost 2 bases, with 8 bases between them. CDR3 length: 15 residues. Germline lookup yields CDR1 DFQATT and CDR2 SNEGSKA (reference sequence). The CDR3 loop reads CSARDRGTGANVLTF. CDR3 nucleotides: TGCAGTGCTAGAGATCGGGGCACTGGGGCCAACGTCCTGACTTTC.

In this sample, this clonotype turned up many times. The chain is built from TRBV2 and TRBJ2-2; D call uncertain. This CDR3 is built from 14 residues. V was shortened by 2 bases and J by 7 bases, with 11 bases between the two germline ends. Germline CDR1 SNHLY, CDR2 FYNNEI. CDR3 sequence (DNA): TGTGCCAGCAGTGAATCCAGACCGAACGGGGAGCTGTTTTTT. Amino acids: CASSESRPNGELFF.

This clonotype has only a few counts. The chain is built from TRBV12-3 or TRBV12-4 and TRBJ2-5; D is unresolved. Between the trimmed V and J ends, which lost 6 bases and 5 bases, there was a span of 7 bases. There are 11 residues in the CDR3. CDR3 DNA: TGTGCCAGCAGCCAGAAGGAGACCCAGTACTTC. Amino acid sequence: CASSQKETQYF.

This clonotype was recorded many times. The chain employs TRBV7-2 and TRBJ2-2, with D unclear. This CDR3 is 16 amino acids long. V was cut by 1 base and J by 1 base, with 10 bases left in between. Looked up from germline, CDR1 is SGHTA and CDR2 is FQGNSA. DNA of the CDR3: TGTGCCAGCAGCTTAGGTACACCCTGGAACACCGGGGAGCTGTTTTTT. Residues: CASSLGTPWNTGELFF. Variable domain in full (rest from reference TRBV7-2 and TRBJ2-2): GAGVSQSPSNKVTEKGKDVELRCDPISGHTALYWYRQSLGQGLEFLIYFQGNSAPDKSGLPSDRFSAERTGGSVSTLTIQRTQQEDSAVYLCASSLGTPWNTGELFFGEGSRLTVL.

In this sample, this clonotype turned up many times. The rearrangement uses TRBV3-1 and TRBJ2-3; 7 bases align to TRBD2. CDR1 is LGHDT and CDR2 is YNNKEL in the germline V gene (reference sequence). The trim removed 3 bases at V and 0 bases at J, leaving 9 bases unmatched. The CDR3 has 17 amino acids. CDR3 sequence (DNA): TGTGCCAGCAGCCACGACGTTTTGCGGGGGAGCACAGATACGCAGTATTTT. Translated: CASSHDVLRGSTDTQYF.

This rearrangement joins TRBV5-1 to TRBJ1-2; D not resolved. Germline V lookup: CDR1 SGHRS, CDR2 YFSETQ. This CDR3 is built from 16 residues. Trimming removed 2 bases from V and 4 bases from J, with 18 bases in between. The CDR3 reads CASSLSRADLTYGYTF. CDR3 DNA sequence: TGCGCCAGCAGCTTAAGTCGGGCAGACCTTACCTATGGCTACACCTTC.

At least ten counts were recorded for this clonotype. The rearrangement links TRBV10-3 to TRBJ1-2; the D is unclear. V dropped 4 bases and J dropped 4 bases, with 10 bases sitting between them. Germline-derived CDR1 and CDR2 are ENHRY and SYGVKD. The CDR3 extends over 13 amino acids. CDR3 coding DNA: TGTGCCATCAGTGGTCAGGTCCGCTATGGCTACACCTTC. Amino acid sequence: CAISGQVRYGYTF.

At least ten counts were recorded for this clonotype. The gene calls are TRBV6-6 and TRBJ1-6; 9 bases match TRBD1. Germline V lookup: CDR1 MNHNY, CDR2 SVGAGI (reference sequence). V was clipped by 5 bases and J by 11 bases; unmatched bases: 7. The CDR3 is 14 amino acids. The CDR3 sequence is CASSTGQGYAPLHF. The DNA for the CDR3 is TGTGCCAGCAGTACGGGACAGGGTTATGCACCCCTCCACTTT.